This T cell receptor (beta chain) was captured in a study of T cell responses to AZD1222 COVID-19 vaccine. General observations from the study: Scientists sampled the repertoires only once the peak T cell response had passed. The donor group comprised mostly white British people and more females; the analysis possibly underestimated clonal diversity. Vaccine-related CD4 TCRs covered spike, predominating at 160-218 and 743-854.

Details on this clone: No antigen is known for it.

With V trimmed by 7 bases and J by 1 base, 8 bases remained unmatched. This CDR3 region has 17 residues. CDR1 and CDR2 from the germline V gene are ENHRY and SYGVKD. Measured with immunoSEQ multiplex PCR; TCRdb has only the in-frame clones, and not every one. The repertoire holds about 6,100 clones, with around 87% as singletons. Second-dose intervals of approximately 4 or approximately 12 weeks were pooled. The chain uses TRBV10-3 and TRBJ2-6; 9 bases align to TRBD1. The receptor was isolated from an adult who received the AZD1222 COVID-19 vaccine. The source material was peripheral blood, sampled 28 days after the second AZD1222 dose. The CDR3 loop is CAINPGQGFSGANVLTF. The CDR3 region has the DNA TGTGCCATCAATCCGGGACAGGGATTTTCTGGGGCCAACGTCCTGACTTTC.